The rows below give T cell receptor beta chains drawn from one sample of a study of PD-1 blockade in classical Hodgkin lymphoma. The repertoire was sequenced with immunoSEQ multiplex PCR; TCRdb's copy has only in-frame clones and lacks some. The sample lists about 86,000 clones; about 88% were seen once. The material sequenced was peripheral blood mononuclear cells (PBMCs), taken before the second cycle of nivolumab. The receptors originated from a human donor with classical Hodgkin lymphoma. Each CDR3 is given with its conserved first and last residue. The D gene is left open where the match is weak. Size is stated for part of the rows, as once, few or many counts, or as a class when the clone is expanded.

size	J	V	D	CDR3	DNA
.	TRBJ2-2	TRBV29-1	TRBD2	CSVIAGADTGELFF	TGCAGCGTGATAGCGGGAGCTGACACCGGGGAGCTGTTTTTT
few	TRBJ2-4	TRBV11-2	.	CASSEQENIQYF	TGTGCCAGCAGCGAACAGGAAAACATTCAGTACTTC
.	TRBJ2-7	TRBV27	.	CASSAVPSEGYEQYF	TGTGCCAGCAGTGCCGTCCCTAGTGAGGGGTACGAGCAGTACTTC
few	TRBJ2-1	TRBV19	TRBD2	CASSPSGAYNEQFF	TGTGCCAGTAGTCCCAGCGGGGCCTACAATGAGCAGTTCTTC
.	TRBJ2-1	TRBV7-9	.	CASSLLAGTYNEQFF	TGTGCCAGCAGCTTACTCGCGGGTACATACAATGAGCAGTTCTTC
once	TRBJ1-6	TRBV7-6	.	CASSSRPSMGSNSPLHF	TGTGCCAGCAGCTCGAGACCCAGTATGGGGAGTAATTCACCCCTCCACTTT
.	TRBJ2-4	TRBV28	TRBD2	CASSYPKPGLAGAKNIQYF	TGTGCCAGCAGTTATCCTAAACCGGGACTAGCGGGGGCCAAAAACATTCAGTACTTC
.	TRBJ1-1	TRBV12-1	.	CASSSGQGAVAEAFF	TGTGCCAGCAGCAGCGGACAGGGGGCTGTAGCTGAAGCTTTCTTT
.	TRBJ1-1	TRBV7-9	TRBD1	CASSRPRGPTTEAFF	TGTGCCAGCAGCCGCCCCAGGGGGCCCACCACTGAAGCTTTCTTT
.	TRBJ2-1	TRBV7-2	TRBD1	CASSLGGGQGYSEQFF	TGTGCCAGCAGCTTAGGAGGAGGACAGGGGTATAGTGAGCAGTTCTTC
.	TRBJ1-4	TRBV10-3	.	CATQDSGGTNEKLFF	TGTGCCACTCAGGACAGCGGAGGGACTAATGAAAAACTGTTTTTT
.	TRBJ2-1	TRBV5-1	.	CASSLAGSGANEQFF	TGCGCCAGCAGCTTGGCAGGTTCCGGGGCCAATGAGCAGTTCTTC
.	TRBJ2-4	TRBV5-1	TRBD1	CASSLVTGGKNIQYF	TGCGCCAGCAGCTTGGTAACAGGGGGAAAAAACATTCAGTACTTC
.	TRBJ2-7	TRBV7-3	TRBD1	CASRGTGAYEQYF	TGTGCCAGCAGGGGTACAGGGGCCTACGAGCAGTACTTC
.	TRBJ2-2	TRBV5-1	.	CASSPNGVDLNTGELFF	TGCGCCAGCAGCCCAAATGGGGTGGACTTGAACACCGGGGAGCTGTTTTTT
once	TRBJ2-5	TRBV11-2	.	CASSLGSETQYF	TGTGCCAGCAGCTTAGGGTCCGAGACCCAGTACTTC
.	TRBJ2-2	TRBV5-1	.	CASSLDRTTGELFF	TGCGCCAGCAGCTTGGACAGGACCACCGGGGAGCTGTTTTTT
once	TRBJ1-6	TRBV18	TRBD1	CASSPGQGVNSPLHF	TGTGCCAGCTCACCAGGACAGGGAGTAAATTCACCCCTCCACTTT